A single T cell receptor (beta chain) is shown here with its context. Its antigen is not known. The method was immunoSEQ multiplex PCR; TCRdb's version includes in-frame clones alone and lacks a portion of them. The sample has 90,000 to 150,000 clones, roughly 88% seen once. These data are taken from a study of T cell responses to AZD1222 COVID-19 vaccine. Whole-study findings and limits: Of the AZD1222 recipients, only five to seven were seropositive at baseline. Spike-wide coverage was observed for vaccine-associated CD4 TCRs, with dominant responses at 160-218 and 743-854.

V gave up 4 bases and J gave up 6 bases, with 10 bases separating them. The CDR3 consists of 13 residues. Germline V gene sequence: CDR1 MNHEY, CDR2 SVGAGI. The sample was peripheral blood, taken on day 0 of AZD1222 vaccination. This rearrangement joins TRBV6-5 to TRBJ1-5; D gene unclear. The TCR was taken from an adult in good health. CDR3 sequence: CASSLHSTQPQHF. The CDR3, as DNA: TGTGCCAGCAGTTTGCATAGTACTCAGCCCCAGCATTTT.